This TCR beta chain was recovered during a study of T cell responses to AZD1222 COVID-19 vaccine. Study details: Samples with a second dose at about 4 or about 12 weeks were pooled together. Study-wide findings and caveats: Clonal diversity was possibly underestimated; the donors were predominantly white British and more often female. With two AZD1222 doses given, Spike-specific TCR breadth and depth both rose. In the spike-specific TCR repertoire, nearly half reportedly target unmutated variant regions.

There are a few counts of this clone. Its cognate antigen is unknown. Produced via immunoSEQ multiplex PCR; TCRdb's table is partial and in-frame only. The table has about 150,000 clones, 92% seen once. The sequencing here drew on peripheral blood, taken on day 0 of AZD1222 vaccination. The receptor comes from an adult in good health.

For the CDR3, the DNA is TGTGCCAGCAGCTCTCCGGGACGATCGACCACTGAGCAGTTCTTC. Translation: CASSSPGRSTTEQFF. The chain couples TRBV7-9 to TRBJ2-1; either TRBD1 or TRBD2 may fit D (5 bases each). CDR1 is SEHNR and CDR2 is FQNEAQ in the germline V gene (reference sequence). Trimming removed 4 bases from V and 9 bases from J, with 19 bases in between. The CDR3 is 15 residues long.